The 13 T cell receptor beta chains given below trace back to one sample, sequenced in a study of technical replicates of blood from a few donors. Clones were read by immunoSEQ multiplex PCR, and TCRdb kept only the in-frame ones, dropping some. The sample comprises over 70,000 clones, around 93% of which are singletons, and less than 0.35% rests with the top ten. The sequenced material came from T cells isolated from PBMCs. These receptors all come from a human donor in good health.

This chain links TRBV4-1 with TRBJ1-5, with 8 bases fitting TRBD1. The CDR3 runs to 20 residues. Germline V gives CDR1 MGHRA, CDR2 YSYEKL. Losses at the gene ends were 0 bases for V and 4 bases for J; bases not matched to a gene: 17. CDR3 loop: CASSQDHFDMWTGKNQPQHF. DNA of the CDR3: TGCGCCAGCAGCCAAGATCATTTTGATATGTGGACAGGGAAGAATCAGCCCCAGCATTTT.

The CDR3 coding sequence is TGTGCCAGCAGCTTAGAATTCAGCGGGAATGAGCAGTTCTTC. It encodes CASSLEFSGNEQFF. The chain couples TRBV7-9 to TRBJ2-1, with D tentatively TRBD2 (6 bases). The V gene's germline CDR1 is SEHNR and CDR2 FQNEAQ (reference sequence). The CDR3 totals 14 residues. The V and J ends lost 1 base and 7 bases respectively, with 11 bases between them.

This sequence joins TRBV5-5 and TRBJ2-7, with 10 bases matching TRBD1. Looked up from germline, CDR1 is SGHKS and CDR2 is YYEKEE (reference sequence). The J segment lost 2 bases and the V segment lost 4 bases, leaving 3 bases of the junction unmatched. The CDR3 is made up of 14 amino acids. CDR3 nucleotide sequence: TGTGCCAGCAGCCAGGGACAGGGGCCCTACGAGCAGTACTTC. This codes for CASSQGQGPYEQYF.

For this clone: The identical CDR3 is also encoded by other nucleotide sequences in the sample. The CDR3 sequence is CASSLSRGNEQFF. CDR3 DNA: TGTGCCAGCAGTTTAAGCCGGGGGAATGAGCAGTTCTTC. The V and J genes are TRBV27 and TRBJ2-1, with D perhaps matching TRBD2 (6 bases). Germline CDR1 MNHEY, CDR2 SMNVEV (reference sequence). The V and J ends lost 2 bases and 7 bases respectively, with 9 bases between them. The CDR3 totals 13 residues.

In its sample, this clone was seen once. The V call is TRBV19, the J call TRBJ1-5, with a tentative D call TRBD1 (5 bases). This CDR3 has 15 amino acids. The V and J ends lost 1 base and 7 bases respectively, with 14 bases between them. Germline V gene data show CDR1 as LNHDA and CDR2 as SQIVND (reference sequence). The CDR3 coding sequence is TGTGCCAGTAGTATAGGGTCGGGGGAAGGGCAGCCCCAGCATTTT. Translating gives CASSIGSGEGQPQHF.

This chain uses TRBV29-1 with TRBJ1-3, with a possible D match to TRBD1 (5 bases). Trimming pared 6 bases from V and 0 bases from J, leaving 9 bases between. Germline V gene data show CDR1 as SQVTM and CDR2 as ANQGSEA. CDR3 length: 13 residues. The CDR3 is CSVPDSSGNTIYF. The CDR3, as DNA: TGCAGCGTGCCCGACAGCTCTGGAAACACCATATATTTT.

This clone was observed a handful of times. The chain recombines TRBV5-6 with TRBJ2-7, with TRBD2 matching 7 bases. Germline trimming cut 4 bases from V and 7 bases from J; bases unmatched to any gene: 14. The CDR3 covers 15 residues. Germline CDR1 reads SGHDT; CDR2 reads YYEEEE. The DNA for the CDR3 is TGTGCCAGCAGCGCTACTAGCGACTCCCGGCGTGAGCAGTACTTC. Protein sequence: CASSATSDSRREQYF.

The chain recombines TRBV14 with TRBJ2-1; no definite D call. From germline, CDR1 is SGHDN and CDR2 FVKESK. The CDR3 is made up of 13 amino acids. V shed 1 base and J shed 3 bases, with 4 bases lying between them. In nucleotides, the CDR3 is TGTGCCAGCAGCCAAGCTCTCTACAATGAGCAGTTCTTC. It encodes CASSQALYNEQFF. Variable domain in full (rest from reference TRBV14 and TRBJ2-1): EAGVTQFPSHSVIEKGQTVTLRCDPISGHDNLYWYRRVMGKEIKFLLHFVKESKQDESGMPNNRFLAERTGGTYSTLKVQPAELEDSGVYFCASSQALYNEQFFGPGTRLTVL.

The rearrangement uses TRBV9 and TRBJ2-7, with 7 bases identical to TRBD1. Trimming at V came to 4 bases and at J to 3 bases, leaving 7 bases not matched to a gene. Per germline, CDR1 SGDLS and CDR2 YYNGEE. The CDR3 runs to 14 residues. CDR3 protein: CASSPGGVDYEQYF. As DNA, the CDR3 is TGTGCCAGCAGCCCAGGGGGAGTTGACTACGAGCAGTACTTC.

The chain uses TRBV25-1 and TRBJ2-3, with 8 bases fitting TRBD2. CDR3 length: 15 amino acids. The V segment lost 2 bases and the J segment 1 base; nucleotides outside the gene matches: 2. The germline V gene has CDR1 MGHDK and CDR2 SYGVNS. CDR3 loop: CASSEGGRRTDTQYF. The DNA of the CDR3 is TGTGCCAGCAGTGAAGGCGGGAGGCGCACAGATACGCAGTATTTT.

This clone was counted once. V and J are TRBV30 and TRBJ2-5; TRBD1 matches at 7 bases. The V and J ends lost 2 bases and 5 bases, in that order; junction bases with no gene match: 2. Germline CDR1 and CDR2: GTSNPN and SVGIG (reference sequence). This CDR3 comprises 12 residues. This CDR3 is CAWSPRGETQYF. In DNA, the CDR3 is TGTGCCTGGAGTCCCAGGGGGGAGACCCAGTACTTC.

The rearrangement uses TRBV19 and TRBJ1-1; D unclear. Germline V lookup: CDR1 LNHDA, CDR2 SQIVND (reference sequence). The CDR3 has 14 residues. Trimming stripped 4 bases from V and 0 bases from J, with 9 bases between. The CDR3 protein is CASSRHQVNTEAFF. CDR3 coding DNA: TGTGCCAGTAGTAGACACCAGGTGAACACTGAAGCTTTCTTT.

The gene calls are TRBV11-2 and TRBJ2-7, with 9 bases lining up with TRBD2. Germline trimming cut 0 bases from V and 4 bases from J; bases unmatched to any gene: 7. The germline CDR1 and CDR2 sequences are SGHAT and FQNNGV. The CDR3 contains 16 residues. DNA of the CDR3: TGTGCCAGCAGCTTAGATTTTAGCGGGGGCCCTTACGAGCAGTACTTC. Its protein product is CASSLDFSGGPYEQYF. The full variable domain, rest sourced from reference TRBV11-2 and TRBJ2-7, is EAGVAQSPRYKIIEKRQSVAFWCNPISGHATLYWYQQILGQGPKLLIQFQNNGVVDDSQLPKDRFSAERLKGVDSTLKIQPAKLEDSAVYLCASSLDFSGGPYEQYFGPGTRLTVT.